This TCR beta chain was identified in a study of blood T cells in healthy people across ages. For the second PCR, which ran for about 7 to 11 cycles, a sample-barcoded 5' primer and a J-beta primer mix were used. TCRdb fed the 5' RACE reads into MiXCR, producing one record per CDR3 protein. The sample contains approximately 1.5 million distinct CDR3 sequences, approximately 32% of which appear only once. General study points: Diversity estimates drawn from one million T cells were deemed underestimates. Observed TCR beta diversity per million T cells went down as age went up. This fall followed a roughly linear course with age.

Isolating PBMCs gave at least 6 million of these cells per sample. V shed 4 bases, J shed 10 bases, and the junction held 7 bases outside the gene matches. The CDR3 extends over 13 amino acids. Germline CDR1 reads SGHTA; CDR2 reads FQGNSA. This clonotype appeared a few times. Its antigen is not known. Sequencing was performed on blood. The receptor comes from a woman aged 30 to 39 in good health. The rearrangement uses TRBV7-2 and TRBJ2-1, with 7 bases aligning to TRBD1. The CDR3 reads CASSWDSGGEQFF. CDR3 DNA sequence: TGTGCCAGCAGCTGGGACAGCGGTGGGGAGCAGTTCTTC.